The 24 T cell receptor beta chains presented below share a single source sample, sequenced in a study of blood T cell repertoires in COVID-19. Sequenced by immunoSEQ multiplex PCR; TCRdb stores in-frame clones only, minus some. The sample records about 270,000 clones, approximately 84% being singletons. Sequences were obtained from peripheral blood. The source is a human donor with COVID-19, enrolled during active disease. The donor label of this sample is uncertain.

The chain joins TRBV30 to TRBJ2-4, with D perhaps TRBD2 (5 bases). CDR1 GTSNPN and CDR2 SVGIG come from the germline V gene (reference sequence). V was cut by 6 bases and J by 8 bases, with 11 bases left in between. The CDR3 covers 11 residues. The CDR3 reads CACTDGDIQYF. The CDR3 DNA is TGTGCCTGTACGGACGGGGACATTCAGTACTTC.

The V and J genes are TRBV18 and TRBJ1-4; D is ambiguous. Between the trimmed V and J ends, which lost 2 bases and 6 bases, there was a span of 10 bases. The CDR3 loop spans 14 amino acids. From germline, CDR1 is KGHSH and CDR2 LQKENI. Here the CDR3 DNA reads TGTGCCAGCTCACCAAGGGCGGAGGATGAAAAACTGTTTTTT. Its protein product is CASSPRAEDEKLFF. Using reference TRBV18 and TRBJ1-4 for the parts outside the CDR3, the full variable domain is NAGVMQNPRHLVRRRGQEARLRCSPMKGHSHVYWYRQLPEEGLKFMVYLQKENIIDESGMPKERFSAEFPKEGPSILRIQQVVRGDSAAYFCASSPRAEDEKLFFGSGTQLSVL.

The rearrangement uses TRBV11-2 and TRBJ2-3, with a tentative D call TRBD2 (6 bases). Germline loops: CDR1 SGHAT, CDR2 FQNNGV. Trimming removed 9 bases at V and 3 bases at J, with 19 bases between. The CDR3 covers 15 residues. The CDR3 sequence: CASLPWRDGTDTQYF. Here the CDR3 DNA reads TGTGCCAGTTTACCCTGGCGGGATGGGACAGATACGCAGTATTTT.

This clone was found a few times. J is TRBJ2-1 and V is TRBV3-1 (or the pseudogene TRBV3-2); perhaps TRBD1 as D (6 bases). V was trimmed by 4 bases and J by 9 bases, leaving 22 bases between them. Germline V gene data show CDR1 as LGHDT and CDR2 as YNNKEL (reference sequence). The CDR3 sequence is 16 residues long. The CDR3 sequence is CASSLKLGGVAAEQFF. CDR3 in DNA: TGTGCCAGCAGCCTCAAATTAGGGGGAGTGGCGGCTGAGCAGTTCTTC.

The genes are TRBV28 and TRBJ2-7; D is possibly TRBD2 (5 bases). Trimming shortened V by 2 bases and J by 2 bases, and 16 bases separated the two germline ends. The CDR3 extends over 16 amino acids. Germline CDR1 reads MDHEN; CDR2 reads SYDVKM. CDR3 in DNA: TGTGCCAGCAGTTTAGCGGGCGTCTCTGTTACCTACGAGCAGTACTTC. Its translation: CASSLAGVSVTYEQYF.

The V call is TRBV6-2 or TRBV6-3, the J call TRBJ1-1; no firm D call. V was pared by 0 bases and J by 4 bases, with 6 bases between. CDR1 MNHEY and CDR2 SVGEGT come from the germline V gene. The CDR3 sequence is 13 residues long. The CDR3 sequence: CASSYSSFTEAFF. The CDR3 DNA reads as TGTGCCAGCAGTTACTCGAGTTTCACTGAAGCTTTCTTT.

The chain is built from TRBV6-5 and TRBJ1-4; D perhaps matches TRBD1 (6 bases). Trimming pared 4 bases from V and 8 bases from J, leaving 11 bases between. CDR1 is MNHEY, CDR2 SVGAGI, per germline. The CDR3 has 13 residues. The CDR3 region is CASSLGGGEKLFF. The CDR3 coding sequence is TGTGCCAGCAGTTTAGGGGGAGGGGAAAAACTGTTTTTT.

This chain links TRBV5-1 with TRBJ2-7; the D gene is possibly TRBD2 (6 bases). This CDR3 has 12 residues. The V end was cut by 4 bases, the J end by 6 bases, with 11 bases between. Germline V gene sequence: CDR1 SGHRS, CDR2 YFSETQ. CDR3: CASSAGTVEQYF. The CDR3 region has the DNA TGCGCCAGCAGCGCCGGGACTGTCGAGCAGTACTTC.

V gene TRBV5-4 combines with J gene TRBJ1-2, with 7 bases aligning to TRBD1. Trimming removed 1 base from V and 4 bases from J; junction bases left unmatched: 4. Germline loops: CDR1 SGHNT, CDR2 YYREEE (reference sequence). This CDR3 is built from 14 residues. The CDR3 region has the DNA TGTGCCAGCAGCTTGAGAGGGGGCCCCTATGGCTACACCTTC. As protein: CASSLRGGPYGYTF. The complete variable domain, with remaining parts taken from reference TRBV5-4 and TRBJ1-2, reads ETGVTQSPTHLIKTRGQQVTLRCSSQSGHNTVSWYQQALGQGPQFIFQYYREEENGRGNFPPRFSGLQFPNYSSELNVNALELDDSALYLCASSLRGGPYGYTFGSGTRLTVV.

CDR3 DNA sequence: TGTGCCAGCAGCCAAAAAAGGGGCGGGACAGCTCCTAGGTATGGCTACACCTTC. Its protein is CASSQKRGGTAPRYGYTF. The V gene is TRBV5-6, the J gene TRBJ1-2, with 7 bases aligning to TRBD1. The CDR3 loop spans 18 amino acids. The germline V gene encodes CDR1 SGHDT and CDR2 YYEEEE. J gave up 5 bases and V 4 bases, and 20 bases lay outside the gene matches.

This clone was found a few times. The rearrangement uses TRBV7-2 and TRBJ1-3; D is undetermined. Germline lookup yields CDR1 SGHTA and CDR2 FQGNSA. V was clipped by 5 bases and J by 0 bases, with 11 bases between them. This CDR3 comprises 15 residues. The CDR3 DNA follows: TGTGCCAGCAGCGTCCAGGCGTCCTCTGGAAACACCATATATTTT. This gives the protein CASSVQASSGNTIYF.

CDR3: CSVGQGGNTIYF. CDR3 nucleotide sequence: TGCAGCGTTGGACAGGGAGGAAACACCATATATTTT. The chain recombines TRBV29-1 with TRBJ1-3; TRBD1 matches at 7 bases. Trimming at V came to 4 bases and at J to 4 bases, leaving 1 base not matched to a gene. Germline assignment: CDR1 SQVTM and CDR2 ANQGSEA. The CDR3 runs to 12 residues.

The CDR3 coding sequence is TGTGCCAGCAGCTCCTCGGGGTCAGGGGCGATCTACAATGAGCAGTTCTTC. Translated, it gives CASSSSGSGAIYNEQFF. The chain carries TRBV7-3 and TRBJ2-1; tentative D call: TRBD1 (6 bases). CDR1 is SGHTA, CDR2 FQGTGA, per germline. Trimming pared 4 bases from V and 3 bases from J, leaving 19 bases between. The CDR3 covers 17 residues.

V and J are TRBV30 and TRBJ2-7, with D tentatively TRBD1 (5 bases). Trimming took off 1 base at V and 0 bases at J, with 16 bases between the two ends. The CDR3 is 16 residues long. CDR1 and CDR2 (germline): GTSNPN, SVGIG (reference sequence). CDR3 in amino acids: CAWSENRLRSSYEQYF. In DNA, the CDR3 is TGTGCCTGGAGTGAGAACAGGCTCAGGAGCTCCTACGAGCAGTACTTC.

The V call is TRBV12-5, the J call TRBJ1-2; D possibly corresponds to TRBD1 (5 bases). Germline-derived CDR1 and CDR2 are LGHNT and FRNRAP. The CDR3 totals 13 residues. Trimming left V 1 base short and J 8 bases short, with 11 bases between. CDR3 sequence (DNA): TGTGCTAGTGGTTTGGCCAGGGCCGGGGGCTACACCTTC. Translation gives CASGLARAGGYTF.

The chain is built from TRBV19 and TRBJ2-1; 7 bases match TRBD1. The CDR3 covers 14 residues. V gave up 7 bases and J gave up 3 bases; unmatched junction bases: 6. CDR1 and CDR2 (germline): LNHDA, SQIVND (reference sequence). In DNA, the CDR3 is TGTGCCAGTACCCCTCGGACAGGCTACAATGAGCAGTTCTTC. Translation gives CASTPRTGYNEQFF.

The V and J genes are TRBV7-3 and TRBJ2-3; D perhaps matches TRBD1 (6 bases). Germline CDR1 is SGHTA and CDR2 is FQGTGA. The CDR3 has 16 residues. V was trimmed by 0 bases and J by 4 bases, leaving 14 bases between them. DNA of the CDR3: TGTGCCAGCAGCTTAACCGGGACAAGCAGGGCAGATACGCAGTATTTT. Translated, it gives CASSLTGTSRADTQYF.

The CDR3 loop is CASSPTSGYYNEQFF. DNA of the CDR3: TGTGCCAGTAGTCCGACTAGCGGGTACTACAATGAGCAGTTCTTC. This chain uses TRBV19 with TRBJ2-1, with 10 bases that match TRBD2. V lost 5 bases, J lost 3 bases, and 4 bases stayed unmatched. The CDR3 totals 15 residues. Per germline, CDR1 LNHDA and CDR2 SQIVND (reference sequence).

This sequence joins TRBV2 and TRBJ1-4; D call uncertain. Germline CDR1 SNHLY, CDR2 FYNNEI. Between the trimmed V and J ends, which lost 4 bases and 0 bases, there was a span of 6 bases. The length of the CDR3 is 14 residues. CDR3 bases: TGTGCCAGCAGTGGACTCTCAACTAATGAAAAACTGTTTTTT. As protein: CASSGLSTNEKLFF.

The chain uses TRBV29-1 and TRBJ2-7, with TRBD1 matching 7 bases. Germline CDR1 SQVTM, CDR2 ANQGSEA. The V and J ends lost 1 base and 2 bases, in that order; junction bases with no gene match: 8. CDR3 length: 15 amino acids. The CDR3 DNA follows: TGCAGCGTTGAAGCTCCCACAGGGGATCCCTACGAGCAGTACTTC. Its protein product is CSVEAPTGDPYEQYF.

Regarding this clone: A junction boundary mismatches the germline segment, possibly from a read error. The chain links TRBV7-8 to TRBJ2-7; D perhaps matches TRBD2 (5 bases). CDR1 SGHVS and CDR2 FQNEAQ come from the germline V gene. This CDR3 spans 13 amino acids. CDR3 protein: CASSLVIEGLENF. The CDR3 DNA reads TGTGCCAGCAGCTTAGTAATTGAGGGATTGGAGAACTTC.

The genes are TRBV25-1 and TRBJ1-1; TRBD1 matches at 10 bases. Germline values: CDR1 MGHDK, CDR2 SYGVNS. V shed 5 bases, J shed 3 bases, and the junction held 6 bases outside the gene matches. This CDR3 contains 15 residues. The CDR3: CASSRQGAGDTEAFF. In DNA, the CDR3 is TGTGCCAGCAGTAGACAGGGGGCGGGGGACACTGAAGCTTTCTTT. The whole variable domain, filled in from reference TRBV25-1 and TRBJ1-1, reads EADIYQTPRYLVIGTGKKITLECSQTMGHDKMYWYQQDPGMELHLIHYSYGVNSTEKGDLSSESTVSRIRTEHFPLTLESARPSHTSQYLCASSRQGAGDTEAFFGQGTRLTVV.

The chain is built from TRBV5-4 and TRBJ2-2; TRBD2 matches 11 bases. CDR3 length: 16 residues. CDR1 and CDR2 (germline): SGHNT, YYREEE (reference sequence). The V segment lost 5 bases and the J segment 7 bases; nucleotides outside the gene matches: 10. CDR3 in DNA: TGTGCCAGCAGTTGGGGTAGCGGGAGGGCGAGCGGGGAGCTGTTTTTT. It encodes CASSWGSGRASGELFF.

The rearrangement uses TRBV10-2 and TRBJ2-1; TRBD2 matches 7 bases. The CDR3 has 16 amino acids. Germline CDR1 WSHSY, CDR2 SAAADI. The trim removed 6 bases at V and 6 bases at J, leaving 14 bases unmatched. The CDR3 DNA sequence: TGCGCCAGCAGCCTCCGTTTGGGCGGGAGAGTCAATGAGCAGTTCTTC. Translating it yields CASSLRLGGRVNEQFF.